Sequencing of this TCR beta chain was carried out in a study of beta chain features in type 1 diabetes (dated by TCRdb to 2016 to 2019). Regarding the research as a whole: No differences in mean age, gender distribution, total cell number or subset yield were found between patients and healthy donors. A total of roughly 100,000,000 sorted cells were examined across all samples, and the number of cells per subset was strongly correlated with RNA yield. In the study, recently diagnosed type 1 diabetes patients and matched healthy donors were compared on the TCRB repertoires of their sorted circulating CD4+ T cell subsets. Regulatory and stem cell-like memory subsets were obtained from only 8 patients and roughly 8 healthy donors, while naive and central memory subsets were obtained from all 28 donors. General findings and caveats noted by the study authors: Because small numbers of individuals were included in the HLA sub-analyses, any influence of HLA type on TCRB rearrangement was left unresolved. Because cDNA was sequenced instead of genomic DNA, activated cells with high expression could be over-represented, although the groups did not differ in activation or CD3 levels. Shorter templates might have been favored by PCR, but patient and control samples were amplified and corrected together, so both groups would have been affected equally by any skew. In all four CD4+ subsets, TCRB CDR3 length was moderately but significantly shorter in type 1 diabetes patients. At VDJ recombination sites, type 1 diabetes patients had fewer insertions and more deleted nucleotides, which implies abnormalities in thymic rearrangement. The naive, central memory and regulatory TCRB repertoires appeared to resemble one another more closely among patients than among healthy donors.

V lost 4 bases and J lost 5 bases, and the count of bases not matched to a germline gene is 6. CDR1 and CDR2 were assigned from the germline V gene as MGHRA and YSYEKL. The CDR3 measures 14 amino acids from cysteine to phenylalanine. The only DNA kept is the CDR3, 42 bases in frame from the first base. This clone has only a few counts. The antigen it binds to is not known. Base qualities are not at hand, and no much larger clone is one base apart. A single peripheral blood draw of approximately 100 mL on average was collected from each donor into heparinised tubes. Naive, central memory, regulatory and stem cell-like memory CD4+ T cells were sorted on a BD FACSAria II using a panel including CD45RO, CCR7, CD25, CD127, CD95 and CD27. Every sorted population had a purity above 95%. PBMCs were isolated right away by Lymphoprep density gradient centrifugation and were stained directly, without culture. To minimize batch effects, samples were stained and sorted in pairs, one healthy donor with one patient per experiment.

The entire isolated RNA was reverse transcribed using the High Capacity cDNA Reverse Transcription Kit, and thus expressed TCRB transcripts were sequenced. Deep immunoSEQ sequencing was performed on naive, central memory and regulatory T cell samples, with an average of roughly 3.3 million total reads per sample. After sorted cells were lysed in RLT buffer, RNA was extracted with DNase-treated RNeasy Micro or Mini kits, with the choice depending on cell number. Each cell subset was processed separately to prevent cross-contamination, with patient and healthy donor samples processed together. The immunoSEQ multiplex PCR was used to amplify TCRB sequences from cDNA, generating 87-bp fragments that spanned the CDR3 region. Sequencing of the amplicons was performed on the Illumina HiSeq platform. In the paper's pipeline: PCR bias was corrected computationally using synthetic template baselines, and reads within Hamming distance 2 were collapsed, with unmergeable singletons discarded. Reads were aligned against IMGT to assign V, D and J genes, CDR3 length and insertions or deletions at six rearrangement sites. Within each subset, clonotype counts were normalized to sorted cell number, and only after that were true diversity and Gini coefficients computed with the tcR R package. The overlap coefficient, calculated on TCRB nucleotide sequences, was used to quantify repertoire sharing. As a proxy for the pre-selection repertoire, out-of-frame TCRB sequences from naive cells were analyzed. TCRdb took over this immuneACCESS table, retaining in-frame rearrangements with V and J assigned. Such tables are incomplete; in checked studies, under half of the missing clones stem from an unresolved V gene, and the remainder is unexplained. The DNA was the basis for D and trimming; V, J and clone size are from that table. The sample yields 300,000 to 350,000 clones; approximately 15% were counted once. 0.015% of the sample lies in the top ten.

Input material: naive CD4+ T cells from blood. The intended sense of this specimen's cell subset or site label: true naive CD4+ T cells. The TCR sequence derives from a young woman with type 1 diabetes. Recombination linked TRBV4-1 to TRBJ2-5; 8 of the junction bases match TRBD2. The CDR3 reads CASSRVAGRETQYF. The DNA sequence reads TGCGCCAGCAGCCGGGTAGCGGGACGGGAGACCCAGTACTTC.